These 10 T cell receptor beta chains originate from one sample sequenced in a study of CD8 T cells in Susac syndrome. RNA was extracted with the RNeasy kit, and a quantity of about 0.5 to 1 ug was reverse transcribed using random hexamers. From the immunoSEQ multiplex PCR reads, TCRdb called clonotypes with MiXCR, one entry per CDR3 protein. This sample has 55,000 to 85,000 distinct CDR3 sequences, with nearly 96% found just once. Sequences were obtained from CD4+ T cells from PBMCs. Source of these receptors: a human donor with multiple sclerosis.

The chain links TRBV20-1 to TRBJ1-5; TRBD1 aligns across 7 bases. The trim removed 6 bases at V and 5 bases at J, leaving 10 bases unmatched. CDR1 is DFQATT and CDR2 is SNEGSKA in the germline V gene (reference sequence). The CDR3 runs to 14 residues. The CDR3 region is CSAWTGDGYQPQHF. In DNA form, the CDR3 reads TGCAGTGCATGGACAGGCGACGGGTATCAGCCCCAGCATTTT.

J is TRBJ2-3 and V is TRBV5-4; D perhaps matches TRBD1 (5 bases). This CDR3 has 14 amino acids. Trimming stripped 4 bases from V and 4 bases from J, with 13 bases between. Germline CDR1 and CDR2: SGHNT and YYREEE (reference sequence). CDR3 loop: CASSIDSFADTQYF. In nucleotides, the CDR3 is TGTGCCAGCAGCATAGACAGCTTCGCAGATACGCAGTATTTT.

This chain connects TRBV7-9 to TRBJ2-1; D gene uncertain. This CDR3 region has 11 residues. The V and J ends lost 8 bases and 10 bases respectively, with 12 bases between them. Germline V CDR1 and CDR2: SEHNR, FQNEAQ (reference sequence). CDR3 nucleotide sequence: TGTGCCAGCGGTGTCGGTTTCGAGCAGTTCTTC. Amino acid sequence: CASGVGFEQFF.

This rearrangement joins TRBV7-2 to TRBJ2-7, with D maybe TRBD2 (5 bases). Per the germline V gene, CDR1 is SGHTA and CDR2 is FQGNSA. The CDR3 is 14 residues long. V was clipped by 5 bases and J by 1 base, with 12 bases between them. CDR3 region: CASSTVRGSYEQYF. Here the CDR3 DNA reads TGTGCCAGCAGCACCGTGCGAGGGTCCTACGAGCAGTACTTC.

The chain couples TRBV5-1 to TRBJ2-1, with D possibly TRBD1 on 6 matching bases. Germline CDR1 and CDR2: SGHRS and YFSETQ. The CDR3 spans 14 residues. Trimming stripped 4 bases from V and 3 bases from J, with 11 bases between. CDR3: CASSPGQIYNEQFF. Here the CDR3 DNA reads TGCGCCAGCAGCCCCGGACAGATCTACAATGAGCAGTTCTTC.

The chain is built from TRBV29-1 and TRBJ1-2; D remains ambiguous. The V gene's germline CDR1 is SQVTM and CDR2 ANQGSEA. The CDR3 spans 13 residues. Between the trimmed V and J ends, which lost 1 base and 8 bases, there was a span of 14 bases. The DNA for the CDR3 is TGCAGCGTTGAAGTGAACCGGTGGCGAGGCTACACCTTC. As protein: CSVEVNRWRGYTF.

The CDR3 nucleotides read TGTGCCAGCAGCACTAGCAATCAGCCCCAGCATTTT. Translated, it gives CASSTSNQPQHF. This chain uses TRBV7-2 with TRBJ1-5; D not resolved. The CDR3 is 12 residues long. Germline assignment: CDR1 SGHTA and CDR2 FQGNSA. V lost 5 bases and J 0 bases, leaving 2 bases between the germline ends.

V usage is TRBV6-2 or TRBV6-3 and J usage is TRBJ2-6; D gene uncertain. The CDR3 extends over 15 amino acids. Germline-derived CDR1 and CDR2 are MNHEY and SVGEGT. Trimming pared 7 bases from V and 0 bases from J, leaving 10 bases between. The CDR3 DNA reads TGTGCCAGCACCCCGACTTTCTCTGGGGCCAACGTCCTGACTTTC. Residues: CASTPTFSGANVLTF.

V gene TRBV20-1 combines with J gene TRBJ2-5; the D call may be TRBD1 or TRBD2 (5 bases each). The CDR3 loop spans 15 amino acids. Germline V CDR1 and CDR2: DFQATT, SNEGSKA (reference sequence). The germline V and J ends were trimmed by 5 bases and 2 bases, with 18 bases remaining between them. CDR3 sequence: CSARPAVGAQETQYF. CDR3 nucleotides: TGCAGTGCTCGCCCAGCAGTCGGGGCGCAAGAGACCCAGTACTTC.

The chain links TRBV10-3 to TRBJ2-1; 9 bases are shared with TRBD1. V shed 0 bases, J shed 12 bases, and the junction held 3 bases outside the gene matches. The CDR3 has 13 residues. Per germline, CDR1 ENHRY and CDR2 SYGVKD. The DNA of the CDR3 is TGTGCCATCAGTGAGTCGGACAGGGGAGGGCAGTTCTTC. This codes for CAISESDRGGQFF.